This T cell receptor (beta chain) was profiled in a study of shared clonotypes between healthy human individuals. The wider study: Each donor's CD8 memory used one plate, CD8 naive two, each CD4 subset three. Points from the study as a whole: Generally, estimated richness proved larger in naive subsets than it did in memory subsets. The expectation was that sequencing depth would affect clonotype sharing among donors.

At the deep level, the assay was run. Measured with immunoSEQ multiplex PCR; TCRdb has only the in-frame clones, and not every one. The data hold around 2.5 million clones, with over 85% observed a single time. This clone occurred a few times. The antigen is not known. The ends were cut back, 11 bases at V and 6 bases at J, with 10 bases in the middle. CDR1 is LNHDA, CDR2 SQIVND, per germline (reference sequence). This CDR3 region has 11 residues. The material sequenced was naive CD4+ T cells from PBMCs. The subset: CD45RA+ positively selected. The receptor was derived from a man younger than 35 in good health. Some clones in this sample may be carry-over from other donors' samples. The rearrangement joins TRBV19 to TRBJ2-2; D assignment may be TRBD1 or TRBD2 (5 bases each). The CDR3, as DNA: TGTGCCTCACTGGGGGCCGGGGAGCTGTTTTTT. This sequence encodes CASLGAGELFF.